The rows below give T cell receptor beta chains drawn from one sample of a study of identical twins. Each CDR3 protein is one row after TCRdb ran MiXCR on the 5' RACE reads. In the table there are under 250,000 distinct CDR3 sequences, 9.5% to 15% of which are singletons. These records were also assigned to another study, of yellow fever vaccine responses in identical twins.

Sequenced material: memory (CD45RO+) T cells sorted from blood. These receptors were collected from a woman aged 18-29 years in good health. Each CDR3 is given with its conserved first and last residue. A D gene is named only where the DNA matches it firmly. Part of the rows lack a size; the others show once, few, many or a class for expanded clones.

clone_size j_call d_call v_call cdr3_aa cdr3_nt
few TRBJ1-4 - TRBV20-1 CSASIFATNEKLFF TGCAGTGCTAGCATCTTTGCAACTAATGAAAAACTGTTTTTT
few TRBJ2-3 TRBD1 TRBV28 CASTTGEFTDTQYF TGTGCCAGCACTACAGGGGAATTCACAGATACGCAGTATTTT
- TRBJ1-5 TRBD1 TRBV5-5 CASSLSGTGNQPQHF TGTGCCAGCAGCCTTTCCGGGACAGGCAATCAGCCCCAGCATTTT
few TRBJ2-5 - TRBV7-8 CASSSQRSATQYF TGTGCCAGCAGCTCCCAACGATCCGCGACCCAGTACTTC
- TRBJ1-3 - TRBV5-1 CASSSDGSGNTIYF TGCGCCAGCAGCTCGGACGGCTCTGGAAACACCATATATTTT
- TRBJ2-3 - TRBV12-3/TRBV12-4 CASTSGLTTDTQYF TGTGCCAGCACCTCAGGTCTAACCACAGATACGCAGTATTTT
- TRBJ2-1 TRBD2 TRBV7-3 CASSYNSGTQFF TGTGCCAGCAGCTACAATAGCGGGACACAGTTCTTC
- TRBJ2-5 - TRBV12-3/TRBV12-4 CASSAPGRGQETQYF TGTGCCAGCAGCGCTCCGGGCAGGGGACAAGAGACCCAGTACTTC
many TRBJ2-1 TRBD1 TRBV6-2/TRBV6-3 CASRDSTYNEQFF TGTGCCAGCCGGGACAGTACCTACAATGAGCAGTTCTTC
few TRBJ1-2 - TRBV3-1 CASSQRFSNYGYTF TGTGCCAGCAGCCAGAGATTTTCTAACTATGGCTACACCTTC
many TRBJ2-7 - TRBV20-1 CSASSGFGTYEQYF TGCAGTGCTAGCTCTGGGTTTGGGACCTACGAGCAGTACTTC
- TRBJ2-3 TRBD2 TRBV20-1 CSARGGLAGASTDTQYF TGCAGTGCTAGAGGGGGTCTAGCGGGTGCTAGCACAGATACGCAGTATTTT
- TRBJ2-3 TRBD2 TRBV20-1 CSAEPLREGYTDTQYF TGCAGTGCGGAACCTCTGCGGGAGGGGTACACAGATACGCAGTATTTT
many TRBJ2-7 TRBD2 TRBV27 CASSFPGLAGAYEQYF TGTGCCAGCAGTTTCCCCGGACTAGCGGGGGCCTACGAGCAGTACTTC
many TRBJ2-2 - TRBV29-1 CSVGSGPGELFF TGCAGCGTCGGTAGCGGACCCGGGGAGCTGTTTTTT
many TRBJ2-2 TRBD2 TRBV5-1 CASSRMSGRAGGELFF TGCGCCAGCAGCCGGATGAGCGGGAGGGCCGGCGGGGAGCTGTTTTTT
few TRBJ2-5 TRBD2 TRBV7-7 CASSSLAGGYQETQYF TGTGCTAGCAGCTCGCTAGCGGGAGGGTACCAAGAGACCCAGTACTTC
many TRBJ2-5 - TRBV12-3/TRBV12-4 CASSLDGRETQYF TGTGCCAGCAGTTTAGACGGCCGAGAGACCCAGTACTTC
few TRBJ2-1 - TRBV3-1 CASSQESLGGRGFGEQFF TGTGCCAGCAGCCAAGAATCCCTAGGCGGCCGGGGCTTTGGAGAGCAGTTCTTC
few TRBJ2-7 TRBD2 TRBV28 CATSTGLAGGFSYEQYF TGTGCCACATCGACCGGGCTAGCGGGAGGTTTTTCCTACGAGCAGTACTTC
few TRBJ1-1 - TRBV6-1 CASSGNRDTEAFF TGTGCCAGCAGTGGGAACAGAGACACTGAAGCTTTCTTT
many TRBJ2-3 - TRBV12-3/TRBV12-4 CASSSRTDTQYF TGTGCCAGCAGTTCCAGAACAGATACGCAGTATTTT
- TRBJ1-2 - TRBV5-8 CASSLQVNYGYTF TGTGCCAGCAGTTTGCAGGTCAACTATGGCTACACCTTC
few TRBJ2-7 - TRBV28 CASSSSTPYEQYF TGTGCCAGCAGTTCATCGACCCCCTACGAGCAGTACTTC
many TRBJ2-1 TRBD1 TRBV5-1 CASNWAGGGDEQFF TGCGCCAGCAACTGGGCAGGGGGCGGGGATGAGCAGTTCTTC
few TRBJ2-1 - TRBV5-6 CASSSDWSTEYNEQFF TGTGCCAGCAGCTCGGATTGGTCGACCGAGTACAATGAGCAGTTCTTC
- TRBJ2-1 - TRBV7-2 CASSRPGGPGLF TGTGCCAGCAGCCGCCCTGGGGGCCCGGGGCTCTTC
- TRBJ2-1 - TRBV3-1 CASSEEGGPSRFF TGTGCCAGCAGCGAAGAGGGAGGACCGAGCAGGTTCTTC
many TRBJ2-5 - TRBV7-8 CASSFDVQTQYF TGTGCCAGCAGCTTCGACGTTCAGACCCAGTACTTC
many TRBJ2-2 TRBD1 TRBV6-2/TRBV6-3 CASISGTGDTGELFF TGTGCCAGCATTTCCGGGACAGGGGACACCGGGGAGCTGTTTTTT
few TRBJ2-5 - TRBV10-3 CATAIRGAETQYF TGTGCCACCGCTATTAGGGGGGCAGAGACCCAGTACTTC
many TRBJ1-4 - TRBV7-7 CASSPLQGAVNEKLFF TGTGCTAGCAGCCCCTTACAGGGCGCGGTTAATGAAAAACTGTTTTTT
- TRBJ2-1 - TRBV7-2 CASSFGGDMHEQFF TGTGCCAGCAGCTTCGGCGGGGACATGCATGAGCAGTTCTTC
- TRBJ2-3 TRBD2 TRBV7-8 CASSLTELAGVSDTQYF TGTGCCAGCAGCTTAACCGAACTAGCGGGAGTCTCAGATACGCAGTATTTT